The present T cell receptor (beta chain) was sequenced within a study of T cell changes during pregnancy in multiple sclerosis. Assay: immunoSEQ multiplex PCR; the TCRdb copy retains only in-frame clones and omits some. The sample has 30,000 to 35,000 clones, 90% seen once. V lost 2 bases to trimming and J lost 2 bases, with 8 bases between them. The CDR3 is 13 amino acids. CDR1 is SQVTM, CDR2 ANQGSEA, per germline. This chain joins TRBV29-1 and TRBJ2-3; D might be TRBD1 (5 bases). The receptor comes from a female donor in good health, enrolled as a control in a pregnancy study. Sequencing was performed on CD4+ T cells from peripheral blood mononuclear cells, taken in the second trimester of pregnancy. In DNA, the CDR3 is TGCAGCGTTGAACAGGGATTCACAGATACGCAGTATTTT. Translated: CSVEQGFTDTQYF.